What follows are 3 T cell receptor beta chains derived from one specimen sequenced in a study of blood T cell repertoires in COVID-19 (dated by TCRdb to the early 2020s). The library was produced with the immunoSEQ multiplex PCR assay. TCRdb obtained this table from immuneACCESS and retained in-frame rearrangements with V and J assigned. These tables miss some clones; where compared with another copy, unresolved V genes account for less than half of the shortfall, and the remainder is unexplained. The sample profile shows fewer than 20,000 clones; approximately 83% of them were found once. 35% of the sample is held by the ten biggest clonotypes. The sequencing input was peripheral blood. The receptors were sampled from a man aged 70 or older in a cohort sampled during active COVID-19.

The V call is TRBV9, the J call TRBJ2-5; TRBD2 might be the D (5 bases). With 0 bases removed from V and 5 bases from J, the gap between germline ends came to 11 bases. From germline, CDR1 is SGDLS and CDR2 YYNGEE. The CDR3 has 14 residues. This CDR3 is CASSVAGKGETQYF. The CDR3 region has the DNA TGTGCCAGCAGCGTAGCGGGGAAAGGGGAGACCCAGTACTTC.

The chain couples TRBV19 to TRBJ1-1, with 8 bases lining up with TRBD1. The CDR3 has 15 amino acids. The germline CDR1 and CDR2 sequences are LNHDA and SQIVND (reference sequence). After removal of 8 bases from V and 0 bases from J, the junction contained 8 bases not matched to a gene. CDR3 nucleotides: TGTGCCAGTCGACAGGGGCAGGGAATGAACACTGAAGCTTTCTTT. Translated: CASRQGQGMNTEAFF.

The chain couples TRBV28 to TRBJ2-3; D is perhaps TRBD1 (6 bases). Germline lookup yields CDR1 MDHEN and CDR2 SYDVKM. The CDR3 spans 13 residues. The V end was cut by 6 bases, the J end by 4 bases, with 11 bases between. The CDR3 sequence is CASSLQGPDTQYF. The CDR3 nucleotides read TGTGCCAGCAGCCTACAGGGACCAGATACGCAGTATTTT.